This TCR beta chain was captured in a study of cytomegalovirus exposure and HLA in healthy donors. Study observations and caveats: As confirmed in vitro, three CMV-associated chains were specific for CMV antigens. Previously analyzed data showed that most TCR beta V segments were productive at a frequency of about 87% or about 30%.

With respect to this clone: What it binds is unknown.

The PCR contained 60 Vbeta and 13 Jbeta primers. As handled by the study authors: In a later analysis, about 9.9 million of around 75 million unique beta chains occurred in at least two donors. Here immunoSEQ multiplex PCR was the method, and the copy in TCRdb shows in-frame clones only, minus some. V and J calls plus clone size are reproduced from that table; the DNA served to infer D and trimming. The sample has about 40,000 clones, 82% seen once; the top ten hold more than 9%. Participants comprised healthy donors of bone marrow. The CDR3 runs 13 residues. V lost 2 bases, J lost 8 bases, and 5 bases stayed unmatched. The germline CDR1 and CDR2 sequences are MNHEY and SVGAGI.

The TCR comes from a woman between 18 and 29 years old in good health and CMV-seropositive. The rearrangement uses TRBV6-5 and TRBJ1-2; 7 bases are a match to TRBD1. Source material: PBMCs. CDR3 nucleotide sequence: TGTGCCAGCAGTTACCTTACAGGGGTCGGCTACACCTTC. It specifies CASSYLTGVGYTF.